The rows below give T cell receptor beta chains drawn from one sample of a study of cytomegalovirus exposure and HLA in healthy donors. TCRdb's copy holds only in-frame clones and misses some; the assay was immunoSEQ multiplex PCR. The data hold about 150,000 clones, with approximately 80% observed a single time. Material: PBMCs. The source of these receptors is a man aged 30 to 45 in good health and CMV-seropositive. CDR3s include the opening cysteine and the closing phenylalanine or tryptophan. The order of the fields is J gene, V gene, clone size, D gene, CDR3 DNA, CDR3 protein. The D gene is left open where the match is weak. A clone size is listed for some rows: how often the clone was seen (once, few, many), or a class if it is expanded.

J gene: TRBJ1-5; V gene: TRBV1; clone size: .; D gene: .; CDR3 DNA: TGCACCAGCAGCCCCGGGTTGGTGAAACGGAATCAGCCCCAGCATTTT; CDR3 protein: CTSSPGLVKRNQPQHF
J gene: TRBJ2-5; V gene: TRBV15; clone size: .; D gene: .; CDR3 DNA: TGTGCCACCAGCAGAGATCCGCCGACTACCCGGCCTGAAGAGACCCAGTACTTC; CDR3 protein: CATSRDPPTTRPEETQYF
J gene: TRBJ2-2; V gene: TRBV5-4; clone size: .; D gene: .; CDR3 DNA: TGTGCCAGCAGCTTGGGGCAGGGGACCACCGGGGAGCTGTTTTTT; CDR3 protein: CASSLGQGTTGELFF
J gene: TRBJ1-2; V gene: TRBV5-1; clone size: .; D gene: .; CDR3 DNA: TGCGCCAGCAGCCCCTCGGCAGGGACTAACTATGGCTACACCTTC; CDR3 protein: CASSPSAGTNYGYTF
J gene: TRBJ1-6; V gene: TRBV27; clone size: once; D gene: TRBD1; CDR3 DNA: TGTGCCAGCAGACCTGGGACAGATAATTCACCCCTCCACTTT; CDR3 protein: CASRPGTDNSPLHF
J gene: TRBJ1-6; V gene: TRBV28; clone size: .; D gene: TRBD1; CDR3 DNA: TGTGCCAGCAGTCAGGGACAGGGCTTGTATAATTCACCCCTCCACTTT; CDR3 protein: CASSQGQGLYNSPLHF
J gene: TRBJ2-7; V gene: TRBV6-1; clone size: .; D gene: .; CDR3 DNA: TGTGCCAGCAGGGTTAGGGAGCCCTACGAGCAGTACTTC; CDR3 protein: CASRVREPYEQYF
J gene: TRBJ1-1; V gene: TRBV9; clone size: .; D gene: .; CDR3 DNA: TGTGCCAGCAGCGCCGCGGGAGGACCGAACACTGAAGCTTTCTTT; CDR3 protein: CASSAAGGPNTEAFF
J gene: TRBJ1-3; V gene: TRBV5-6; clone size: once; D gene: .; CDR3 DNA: TGTGCCAGCAGCTTGTCCGGACAGTTTAGGAGTAACACCATATATTTT; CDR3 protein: CASSLSGQFRSNTIYF
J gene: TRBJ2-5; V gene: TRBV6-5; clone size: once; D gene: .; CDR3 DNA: TGTGCCAGCAAAGCCGGGAGAAGGGGTCCAGAGACCCAGTACTTC; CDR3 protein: CASKAGRRGPETQYF
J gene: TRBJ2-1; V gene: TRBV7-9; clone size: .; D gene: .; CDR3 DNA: TGTTCCAGCAGTTTAGCCCAGGGGATAGGCTACAATGAGCAGTTCTTC; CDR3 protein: CSSSLAQGIGYNEQFF
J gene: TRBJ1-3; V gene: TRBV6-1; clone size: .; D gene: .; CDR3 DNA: TGTGCCAGCAGTGCGGGGGAGGGAAACACCATATATTTT; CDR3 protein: CASSAGEGNTIYF
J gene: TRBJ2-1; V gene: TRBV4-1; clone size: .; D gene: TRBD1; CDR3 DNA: TGCGCCAGCAGCCCCCTTGCAGGGGGCGTCCTCAATGAGCAGTTCTTC; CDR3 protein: CASSPLAGGVLNEQFF
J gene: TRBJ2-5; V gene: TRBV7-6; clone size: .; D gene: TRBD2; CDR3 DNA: TGTGCCAGCAGCTTAGGCGGGAGTGGGCAAGAGACCCAGTACTTC; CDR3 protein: CASSLGGSGQETQYF
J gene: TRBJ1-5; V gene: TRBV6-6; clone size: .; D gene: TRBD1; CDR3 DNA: TGTGCCAGCAGTTACGGCGACAGGGAAAGTCAGCCCCAGCATTTT; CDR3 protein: CASSYGDRESQPQHF
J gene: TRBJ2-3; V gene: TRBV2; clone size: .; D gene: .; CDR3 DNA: TGTGCCAGCAGGGAGGGCGTAGGCACAGATACGCAGTATTTT; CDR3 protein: CASREGVGTDTQYF
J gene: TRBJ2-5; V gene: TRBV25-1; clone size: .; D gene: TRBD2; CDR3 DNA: TGTGCCAGCAGTGATCCAGCGGGAGTCGGAGAGACCCAGTACTTC; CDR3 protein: CASSDPAGVGETQYF
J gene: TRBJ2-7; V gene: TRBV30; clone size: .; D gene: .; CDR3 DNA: TGTGCCTGGAGTGCCGGACAGTGCGAGCAGTACTTC; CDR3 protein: CAWSAGQCEQYF
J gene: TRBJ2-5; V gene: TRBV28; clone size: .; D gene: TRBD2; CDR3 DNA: TGTGCCAGCAGTTCAGGACCAGGCGGGGGCCAAGAGACCCAGTACTTC; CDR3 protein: CASSSGPGGGQETQYF
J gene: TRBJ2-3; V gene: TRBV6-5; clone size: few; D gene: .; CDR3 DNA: TGTGCCAGCAGCGTACTGGGGGGTGGGAAGCAGTATTTT; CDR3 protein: CASSVLGGGKQYF
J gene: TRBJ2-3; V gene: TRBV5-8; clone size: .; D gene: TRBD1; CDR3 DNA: TGTGCCAGCAGCTTCCGGACAGGGTGGTCAGATACGCAGTATTTT; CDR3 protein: CASSFRTGWSDTQYF
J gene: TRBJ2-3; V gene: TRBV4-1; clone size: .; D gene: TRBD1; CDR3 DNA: TGCGCCAGCAGCCCAAACGACAGGGGGCCTGAGACAGATACGCAGTATTTT; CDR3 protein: CASSPNDRGPETDTQYF
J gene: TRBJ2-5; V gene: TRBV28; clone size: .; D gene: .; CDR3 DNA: TGTGCCAGCAGTTTTCGTGGTGGTTGGGAGGCAGAGACCCAGTACTTC; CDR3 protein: CASSFRGGWEAETQYF
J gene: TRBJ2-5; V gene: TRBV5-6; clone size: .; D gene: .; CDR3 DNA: TGTGCCAGCAGCTTGGTAGCAGCATACCAAGAGACCCAGTACTTC; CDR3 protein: CASSLVAAYQETQYF
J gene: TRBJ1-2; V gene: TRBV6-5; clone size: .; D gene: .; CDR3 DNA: TGTGCCAGCAGAACAGGGTCCTATGGCTACACCTTC; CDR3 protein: CASRTGSYGYTF
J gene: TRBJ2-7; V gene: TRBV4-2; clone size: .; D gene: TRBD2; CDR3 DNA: TGTGCCAGCAGCCCTCTAGCGGGAGAAAGCTCCTACGAGCAGTACTTC; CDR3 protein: CASSPLAGESSYEQYF
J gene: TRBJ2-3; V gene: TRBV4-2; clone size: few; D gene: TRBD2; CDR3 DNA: TGTGCCAGCAGCCAAGAAGTCACGTGGGACTACACAGATACGCAGTATTTT; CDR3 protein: CASSQEVTWDYTDTQYF
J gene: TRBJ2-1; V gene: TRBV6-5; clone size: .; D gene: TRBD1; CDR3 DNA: TGTGCCAGCAGTTACCGCCCGGGGCAGGGGGCGGATGAGCAGTTCTTC; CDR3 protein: CASSYRPGQGADEQFF